This T cell receptor (beta chain) derives from a study of PD-L1 blockade in urothelial cancer. The time point: pretreatment peripheral blood. Every PCR was spiked with synthetic TCR analog templates. Data came from immunoSEQ multiplex PCR; TCRdb stores just in-frame clones and leaves some out. The top ten hold approximately 4% of the sample, which has some 52,000 clones, approximately 72% seen once. Germline V gives CDR1 MDHEN, CDR2 SYDVKM. With 6 bases clipped from V and 9 bases from J, the junction kept 10 bases outside the gene matches. There are 14 residues in the CDR3. The sequences come from PBMCs, collected around atezolizumab (anti-PD-L1) treatment. V and J are TRBV28 and TRBJ1-5, with 8 bases lining up with TRBD1. This clonotype originated in a man aged 65-85 years with urothelial cancer. CDR3 loop: CASSRTGRGGPQHF. The CDR3 nucleotides read TGTGCCAGCAGCCGGACAGGGCGGGGAGGGCCCCAGCATTTT.